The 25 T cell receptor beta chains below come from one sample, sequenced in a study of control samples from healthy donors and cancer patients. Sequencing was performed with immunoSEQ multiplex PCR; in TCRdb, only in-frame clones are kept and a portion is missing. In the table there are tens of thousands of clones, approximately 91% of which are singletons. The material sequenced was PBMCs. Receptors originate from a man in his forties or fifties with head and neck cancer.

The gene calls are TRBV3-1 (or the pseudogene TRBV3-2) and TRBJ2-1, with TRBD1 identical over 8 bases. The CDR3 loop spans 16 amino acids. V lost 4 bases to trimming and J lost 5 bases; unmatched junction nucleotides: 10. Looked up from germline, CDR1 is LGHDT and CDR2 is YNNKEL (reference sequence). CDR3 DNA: TGTGCCAGCAGCCGCAAATACAGGGGGTTTAACAATGAGCAGTTCTTC. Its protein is CASSRKYRGFNNEQFF.

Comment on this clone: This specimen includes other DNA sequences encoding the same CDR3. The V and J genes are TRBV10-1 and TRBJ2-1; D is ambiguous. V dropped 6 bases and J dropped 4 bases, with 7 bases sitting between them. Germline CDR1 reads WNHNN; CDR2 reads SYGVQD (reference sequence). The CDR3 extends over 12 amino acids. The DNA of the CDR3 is TGCGCCAGCAGCGCCGGATACAATGAGCAGTTCTTC. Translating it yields CASSAGYNEQFF.

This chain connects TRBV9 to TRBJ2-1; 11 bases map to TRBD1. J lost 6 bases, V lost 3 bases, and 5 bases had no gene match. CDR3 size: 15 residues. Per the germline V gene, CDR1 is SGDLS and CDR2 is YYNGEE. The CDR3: CASSAGQGARNEQFF. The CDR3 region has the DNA TGTGCCAGCAGCGCCGGACAGGGGGCGCGCAATGAGCAGTTCTTC.

CDR3 amino acids: CASSEAAPKNTEAFF. The CDR3, as DNA: TGTGCCAGCAGTGAGGCGGCACCCAAGAACACTGAAGCTTTCTTT. This rearrangement joins TRBV6-6 to TRBJ1-1; D is unresolved. With 5 bases removed from V and 1 base from J, the gap between germline ends came to 14 bases. Germline V lookup: CDR1 MNHNY, CDR2 SVGAGI (reference sequence). The CDR3 is 15 amino acids.

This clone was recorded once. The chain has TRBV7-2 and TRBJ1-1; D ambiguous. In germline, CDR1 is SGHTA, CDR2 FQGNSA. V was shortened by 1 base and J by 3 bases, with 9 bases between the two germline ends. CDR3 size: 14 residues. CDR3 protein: CASSLVKGDTEAFF. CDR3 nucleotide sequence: TGTGCCAGCAGCTTAGTAAAGGGCGACACTGAAGCTTTCTTT. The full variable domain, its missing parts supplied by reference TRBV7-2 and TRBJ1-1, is GAGVSQSPSNKVTEKGKDVELRCDPISGHTALYWYRQSLGQGLEFLIYFQGNSAPDKSGLPSDRFSAERTGGSVSTLTIQRTQQEDSAVYLCASSLVKGDTEAFFGQGTRLTVV.

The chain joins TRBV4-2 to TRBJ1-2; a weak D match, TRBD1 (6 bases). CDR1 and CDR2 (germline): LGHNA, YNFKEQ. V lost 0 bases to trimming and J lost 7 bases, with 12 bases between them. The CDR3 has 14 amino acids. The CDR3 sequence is CASSQDIRGGGYTF. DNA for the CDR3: TGTGCCAGCAGCCAAGACATTAGGGGGGGTGGCTACACCTTC.

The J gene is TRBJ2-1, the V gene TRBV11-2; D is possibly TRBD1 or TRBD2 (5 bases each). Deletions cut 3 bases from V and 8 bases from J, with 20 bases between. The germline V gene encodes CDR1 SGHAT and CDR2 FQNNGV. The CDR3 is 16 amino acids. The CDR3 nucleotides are TGTGCCAGCAGCTTTAGGGGACGGCCCCTACTTGATGAGCAGTTCTTC. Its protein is CASSFRGRPLLDEQFF. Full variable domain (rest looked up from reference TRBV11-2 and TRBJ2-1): EAGVAQSPRYKIIEKRQSVAFWCNPISGHATLYWYQQILGQGPKLLIQFQNNGVVDDSQLPKDRFSAERLKGVDSTLKIQPAKLEDSAVYLCASSFRGRPLLDEQFFGPGTRLTVL.

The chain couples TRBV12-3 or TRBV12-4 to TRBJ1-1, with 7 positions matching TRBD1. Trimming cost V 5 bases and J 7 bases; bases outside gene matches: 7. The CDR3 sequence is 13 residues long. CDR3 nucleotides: TGTGCCAGCAGTGGGGACAGTAAAAATGAAGCTTTCTTT. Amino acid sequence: CASSGDSKNEAFF.

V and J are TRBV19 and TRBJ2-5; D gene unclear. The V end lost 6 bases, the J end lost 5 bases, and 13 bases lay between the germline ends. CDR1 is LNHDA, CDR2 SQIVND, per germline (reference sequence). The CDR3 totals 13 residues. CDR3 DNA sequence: TGTGCCAGTAGGACCACCCCTGGGGAGACCCAGTACTTC. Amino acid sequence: CASRTTPGETQYF.

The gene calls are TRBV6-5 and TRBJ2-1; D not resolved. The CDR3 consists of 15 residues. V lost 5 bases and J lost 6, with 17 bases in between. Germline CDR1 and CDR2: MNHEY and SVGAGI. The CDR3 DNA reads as TGTGCCAGCAGTCCTGGTGGGCTGGTGGGCAATGAGCAGTTCTTC. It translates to CASSPGGLVGNEQFF.

The CDR3 is CASSSAETQYF. The CDR3 coding sequence is TGTGCCAGCAGCTCTGCAGAGACCCAGTACTTC. This sequence joins TRBV7-2 and TRBJ2-5; unclear D gene. V lost 4 bases, J lost 4 bases, and 4 bases lay in between. CDR3 length: 11 amino acids. CDR1 and CDR2 (germline): SGHTA, FQGNSA.

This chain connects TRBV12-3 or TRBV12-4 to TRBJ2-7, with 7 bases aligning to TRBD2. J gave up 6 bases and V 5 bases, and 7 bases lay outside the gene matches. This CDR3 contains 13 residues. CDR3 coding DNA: TGTGCCAGCAGTCCCCGGACGGGAGGCGAGCAGTACTTC. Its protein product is CASSPRTGGEQYF.

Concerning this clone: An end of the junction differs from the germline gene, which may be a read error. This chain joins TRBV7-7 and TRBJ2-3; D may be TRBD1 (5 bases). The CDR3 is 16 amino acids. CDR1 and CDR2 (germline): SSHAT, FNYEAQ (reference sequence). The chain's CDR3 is CASSLKVDSGTDTQYF. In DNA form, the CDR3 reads TGTGCTAGCAGCCTCAAGGTCGACAGCGGCACAGATACGCAGTATTTT.

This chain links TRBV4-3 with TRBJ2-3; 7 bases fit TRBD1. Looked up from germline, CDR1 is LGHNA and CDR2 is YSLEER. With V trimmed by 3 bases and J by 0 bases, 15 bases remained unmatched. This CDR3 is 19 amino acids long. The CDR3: CASSHGILRGPESTDTQYF. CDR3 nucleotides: TGCGCCAGCAGCCATGGCATATTAAGGGGGCCAGAAAGCACAGATACGCAGTATTTT.

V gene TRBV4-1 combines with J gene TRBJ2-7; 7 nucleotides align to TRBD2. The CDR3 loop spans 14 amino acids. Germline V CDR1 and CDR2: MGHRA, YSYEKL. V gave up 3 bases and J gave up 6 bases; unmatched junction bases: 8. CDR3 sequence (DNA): TGCGCCAGCAGCCAGGGGGGGGATCCCCTCGAGCAGTACTTC. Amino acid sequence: CASSQGGDPLEQYF.

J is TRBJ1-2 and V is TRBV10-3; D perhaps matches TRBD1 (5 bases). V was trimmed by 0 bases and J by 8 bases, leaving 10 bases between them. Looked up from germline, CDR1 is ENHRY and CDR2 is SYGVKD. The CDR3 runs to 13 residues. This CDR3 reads CAISESGQGGYTF. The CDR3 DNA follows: TGTGCCATCAGTGAGTCAGGGCAGGGAGGCTACACCTTC.

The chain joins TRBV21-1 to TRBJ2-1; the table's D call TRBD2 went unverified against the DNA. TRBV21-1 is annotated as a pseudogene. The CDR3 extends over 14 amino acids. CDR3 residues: CASSKSLREEEQFF. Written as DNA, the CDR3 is TGTGCCAGCAGCAAATCGCTGCGGGAGGAGGAGCAGTTCTTC.

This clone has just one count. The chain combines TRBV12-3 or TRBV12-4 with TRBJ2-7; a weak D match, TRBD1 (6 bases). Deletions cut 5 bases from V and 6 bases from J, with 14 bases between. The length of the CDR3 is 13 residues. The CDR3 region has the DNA TGTGCCAGCAGTCCGGGACATGGTCGCGAGCAGTACTTC. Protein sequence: CASSPGHGREQYF.

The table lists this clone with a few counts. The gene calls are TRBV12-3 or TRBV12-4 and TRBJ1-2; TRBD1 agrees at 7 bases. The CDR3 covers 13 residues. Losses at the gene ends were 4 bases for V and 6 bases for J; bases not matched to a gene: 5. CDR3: CASSSTGFHGYTF. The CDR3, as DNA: TGTGCCAGCAGTTCGACAGGGTTCCATGGCTACACCTTC.

The CDR3 reads CASRSGQNNVEKLFF. The CDR3 region has the DNA TGTGCCAGCAGATCGGGACAGAACAATGTTGAAAAACTGTTTTTT. The J gene is TRBJ1-4, the V gene TRBV2; 7 nucleotides align to TRBD1. The V gene end was trimmed by 6 bases and the J gene end by 7 bases; junction bases not matched to a gene: 11. The CDR3 sequence is 15 residues long. Germline V lookup: CDR1 SNHLY, CDR2 FYNNEI.

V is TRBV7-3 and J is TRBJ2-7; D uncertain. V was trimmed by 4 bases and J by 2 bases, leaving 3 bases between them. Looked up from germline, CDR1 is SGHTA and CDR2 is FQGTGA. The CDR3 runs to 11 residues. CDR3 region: CASSSTYEQYF. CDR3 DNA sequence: TGTGCCAGCAGCTCCACCTACGAGCAGTACTTC.

The DNA for the CDR3 is TGTGCCAGCAGCCCCCCCGACCAAGAGACCCAGTACTTC. Translation gives CASSPPDQETQYF. This rearrangement joins TRBV11-2 to TRBJ2-5; no clear D. Per the germline V gene, CDR1 is SGHAT and CDR2 is FQNNGV. The V end was cut by 5 bases, the J end by 0 bases, with 7 bases between. The CDR3 is 13 residues long.

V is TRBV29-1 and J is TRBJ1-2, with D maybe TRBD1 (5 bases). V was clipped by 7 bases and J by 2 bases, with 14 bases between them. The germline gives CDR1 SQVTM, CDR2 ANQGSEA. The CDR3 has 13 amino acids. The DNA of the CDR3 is TGCAGCGCTATGGGGACGGGGAACTATGGCTACACCTTC. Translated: CSAMGTGNYGYTF.

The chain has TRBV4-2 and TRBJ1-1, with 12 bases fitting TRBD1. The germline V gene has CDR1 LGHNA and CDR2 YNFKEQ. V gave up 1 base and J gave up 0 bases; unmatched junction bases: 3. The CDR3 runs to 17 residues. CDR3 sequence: CASSQGDRGLMNTEAFF. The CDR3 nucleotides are TGTGCCAGCAGCCAAGGGGACAGGGGGCTTATGAACACTGAAGCTTTCTTT.

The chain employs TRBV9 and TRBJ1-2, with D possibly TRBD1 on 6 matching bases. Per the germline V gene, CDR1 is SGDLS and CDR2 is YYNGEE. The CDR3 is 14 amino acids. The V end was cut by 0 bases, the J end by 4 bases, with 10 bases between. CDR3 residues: CASSVGGGGYGYTF. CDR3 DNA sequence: TGTGCCAGCAGCGTAGGAGGAGGGGGCTATGGCTACACCTTC.